The 21 T cell receptor beta chains presented below share a single source sample, sequenced in a study of CD8+ T cells in alopecia areata. RNA was isolated and reverse transcribed to cDNA, the sequencing template. Repertoires were generated with immunoSEQ multiplex PCR, while TCRdb's copy carries only in-frame clones and drops some. Among about 76,000 clones listed, 66% were seen once. The treatment denotes: oral pan-JAK inhibitor, 5-10 mg twice daily. The starting material was CD8+ T cells sorted from blood, obtained at week 24, from a patient treated with tofacitinib. The origin of the receptors is a human donor with alopecia areata.

This clone was observed a few times. The J gene is TRBJ2-7, the V gene TRBV29-1; 11 bases agree with TRBD1. Trimming removed 1 base from V and 2 bases from J; junction bases left unmatched: 13. This CDR3 has 18 amino acids. Germline values: CDR1 SQVTM, CDR2 ANQGSEA. DNA of the CDR3: TGCAGCGTTGAAGTCCTAGCTCCCGGGACAGGGGGGACCTACGAGCAGTACTTC. This translates into CSVEVLAPGTGGTYEQYF.

This chain connects TRBV27 to TRBJ2-2, with D uncertain. The CDR3 length is 14 residues. The ends were cut back, 0 bases at V and 4 bases at J, with 6 bases in the middle. Germline V gene lookup returns CDR1 MNHEY and CDR2 SMNVEV (reference sequence). The CDR3 DNA sequence: TGTGCCAGCAGTTTATCGACTCCCACCGGGGAGCTGTTTTTT. Its protein is CASSLSTPTGELFF.

The chain is built from TRBV9 and TRBJ2-1, with D hard to call. V shed 3 bases and J shed 5 bases, with 18 bases lying between them. Germline lookup yields CDR1 SGDLS and CDR2 YYNGEE. The CDR3 contains 16 residues. The CDR3 is CASSAPAVGSHNEQFF. CDR3 in DNA: TGTGCCAGCAGCGCCCCGGCGGTAGGATCTCACAATGAGCAGTTCTTC.

This clone was counted a few times. The V gene is TRBV7-2, the J gene TRBJ2-3; maybe TRBD2 (5 bases). The germline gives CDR1 SGHTA, CDR2 FQGNSA. V was clipped by 5 bases and J by 0 bases, with 12 bases between them. The CDR3 is 15 residues long. CDR3 in DNA: TGTGCCAGCAGCGACGGACTTCCGAGCACAGATACGCAGTATTTT. Translating gives CASSDGLPSTDTQYF.

V usage is TRBV5-1 and J usage is TRBJ2-7; the D gene could be TRBD1 or TRBD2 (5 bases each). The germline V and J ends were trimmed by 0 bases and 2 bases, with 9 bases remaining between them. Germline V gene data show CDR1 as SGHRS and CDR2 as YFSETQ. The CDR3 loop spans 14 amino acids. The CDR3, as DNA: TGCGCCAGCAGCTTGGAAGGGGAGACCTACGAGCAGTACTTC. This encodes CASSLEGETYEQYF.

The chain is built from TRBV7-9 and TRBJ1-2; D possibly corresponds to TRBD1 (5 bases). The CDR3 covers 14 residues. The ends were cut back, 0 bases at V and 4 bases at J, with 9 bases in the middle. Germline V gene sequence: CDR1 SEHNR, CDR2 FQNEAQ (reference sequence). CDR3 in amino acids: CASSLAGTGYGYTF. CDR3 nucleotide sequence: TGTGCCAGCAGCTTAGCGGGGACTGGCTATGGCTACACCTTC.

Only a few counts were recorded for this clone. The chain recombines TRBV4-3 with TRBJ1-1; D is possibly TRBD1 (6 bases). V dropped 3 bases and J dropped 8 bases, with 19 bases sitting between them. The CDR3 totals 15 residues. The germline CDR1 and CDR2 sequences are LGHNA and YSLEER. In nucleotides, the CDR3 is TGCGCCAGCAGCCACGACACCACCCGGGGGCAGGAAGCTTTCTTT. It codes for CASSHDTTRGQEAFF.

This clone has just one count. The chain couples TRBV6-6 to TRBJ2-2; 7 bases are shared with TRBD2. This CDR3 has 15 residues. V lost 2 bases, J lost 5 bases, and 5 bases stayed unmatched. The germline V gene encodes CDR1 MNHNY and CDR2 SVGAGI (reference sequence). The CDR3 sequence is CASSYTKLATGELFF. The CDR3 DNA follows: TGTGCCAGCAGTTACACGAAACTAGCGACCGGGGAGCTGTTTTTT.

This sequence joins TRBV7-9 and TRBJ2-1, with 10 positions matching TRBD2. In germline, CDR1 is SEHNR, CDR2 FQNEAQ (reference sequence). The CDR3 totals 15 residues. J lost 5 bases, V lost 3 bases, and 4 bases had no gene match. CDR3 nucleotides: TGTGCCAGCAGCTTTGGACTAGCGGCTAACAATGAGCAGTTCTTC. Its translation is CASSFGLAANNEQFF.

The chain links TRBV5-1 to TRBJ2-1; maybe TRBD2 (6 bases). The ends were cut back, 4 bases at V and 8 bases at J, with 19 bases in the middle. The CDR3 extends over 15 amino acids. The V gene's germline CDR1 is SGHRS and CDR2 YFSETQ. This CDR3 reads CASSASGSSVHEQFF. The DNA for the CDR3 is TGCGCCAGCAGCGCATCCGGGTCTAGCGTACATGAGCAGTTCTTC.

This sequence joins TRBV5-1 and TRBJ2-5; D gene uncertain. CDR1 is SGHRS, CDR2 YFSETQ, per germline. The CDR3 totals 15 residues. The germline V and J ends were trimmed by 4 bases and 0 bases, with 13 bases remaining between them. CDR3 residues: CASSPAFGYQETQYF. CDR3 in DNA: TGCGCCAGCAGCCCGGCGTTCGGGTACCAAGAGACCCAGTACTTC.

This chain joins TRBV4-1 and TRBJ2-1, with 13 positions matching TRBD2. In germline, CDR1 is MGHRA, CDR2 YSYEKL. The CDR3 is 15 amino acids. J lost 7 bases, V lost 3 bases, and 3 bases had no gene match. The CDR3 loop reads CASSQLGLAGNEQFF. The CDR3 bases are TGCGCCAGCAGCCAGTTGGGACTAGCGGGAAATGAGCAGTTCTTC.

The rearrangement links TRBV5-6 to TRBJ2-1; possible D gene TRBD1, 6 bases. In germline, CDR1 is SGHDT, CDR2 YYEEEE. CDR3 size: 14 residues. Trimming removed 6 bases at V and 4 bases at J, with 14 bases between. The CDR3, as DNA: TGTGCCAGCAATCCGGGACAACAGTACAATGAGCAGTTCTTC. Translation: CASNPGQQYNEQFF.

This chain joins TRBV27 and TRBJ2-3; no clear D. The CDR3 contains 11 residues. Between the trimmed V and J ends, which lost 7 bases and 7 bases, there was a span of 9 bases. The germline V gene has CDR1 MNHEY and CDR2 SMNVEV (reference sequence). This CDR3 reads CASTTGYTQYF. DNA of the CDR3: TGTGCCAGCACGACTGGATATACGCAGTATTTT.

The V call is TRBV7-8, the J call TRBJ2-5, with a possible D match to TRBD1 (6 bases). The CDR3 sequence is 11 residues long. Trimming removed 7 bases at V and 9 bases at J, with 12 bases between. Germline V CDR1 and CDR2: SGHVS, FQNEAQ. Here the CDR3 DNA reads TGTGCCAGCAAAATGGGGGCGGCCCAGTACTTC. It yields the protein CASKMGAAQYF. The whole variable domain, filled in from reference TRBV7-8 and TRBJ2-5, reads GAGVSQSPRYKVAKRGQDVALRCDPISGHVSLFWYQQALGQGPEFLTYFQNEAQLDKSGLPSDRFFAERPEGSVSTLKIQRTQQEDSAVYLCASKMGAAQYFGPGTRLLVL.

This rearrangement joins TRBV19 to TRBJ2-1; D ambiguous. V was pared by 3 bases and J by 4 bases, with 10 bases between. Looked up from germline, CDR1 is LNHDA and CDR2 is SQIVND (reference sequence). This CDR3 has 14 residues. The CDR3, as DNA: TGTGCCAGTAGTATTTATGGGATATACAATGAGCAGTTCTTC. This translates into CASSIYGIYNEQFF.

The chain couples TRBV29-1 to TRBJ1-1; D is unclear. V gave up 3 bases and J gave up 5 bases, with 16 bases separating them. This CDR3 comprises 14 residues. Germline-derived CDR1 and CDR2 are SQVTM and ANQGSEA. CDR3 DNA sequence: TGCAGCGTTGAGGGCTGGGAGGGTGGAACTGAAGCTTTCTTT. Translated: CSVEGWEGGTEAFF.

Regarding this clone: Other DNA sequences in the same sample also yield this CDR3. The V and J genes are TRBV7-2 and TRBJ1-1, with a tentative D call TRBD1 (6 bases). CDR3 size: 14 residues. Germline V gives CDR1 SGHTA, CDR2 FQGNSA. V lost 5 bases and J 0 bases, leaving 10 bases between the germline ends. CDR3 nucleotide sequence: TGTGCCAGCAGCCCGACAGGACTGAACACTGAAGCTTTCTTT. It specifies CASSPTGLNTEAFF. Using reference TRBV7-2 and TRBJ1-1 for the parts outside the CDR3, the full variable domain is GAGVSQSPSNKVTEKGKDVELRCDPISGHTALYWYRQSLGQGLEFLIYFQGNSAPDKSGLPSDRFSAERTGGSVSTLTIQRTQQEDSAVYLCASSPTGLNTEAFFGQGTRLTVV.

This clone was observed a handful of times. The rearrangement uses TRBV28 and TRBJ2-1; the D gene is possibly TRBD1 (6 bases). Germline lookup yields CDR1 MDHEN and CDR2 SYDVKM. This CDR3 is built from 18 residues. V was pared by 2 bases and J by 9 bases, with 26 bases between. CDR3 sequence reads: CASSLHFSRGSWEIEQFF. In DNA form, the CDR3 reads TGTGCCAGCAGTTTACACTTCAGTAGGGGGAGCTGGGAGATTGAGCAGTTCTTC.

V usage is TRBV19 and J usage is TRBJ2-4, with TRBD2 identical over 12 bases. Trimming at V came to 6 bases and at J to 1 base, leaving 7 bases not matched to a gene. CDR1 LNHDA and CDR2 SQIVND come from the germline V gene (reference sequence). The CDR3 runs 17 residues. The CDR3 region is CASSSPSGGVAKNIQYF. In DNA form, the CDR3 reads TGTGCCAGTAGCTCCCCTAGCGGGGGGGTGGCCAAAAACATTCAGTACTTC.

This clone appeared a single time. The chain has TRBV5-1 and TRBJ1-1, with D uncertain. This CDR3 is 15 amino acids long. V was cut by 2 bases and J by 1 base, with 12 bases left in between. CDR1 is SGHRS and CDR2 is YFSETQ in the germline V gene. The CDR3 protein is CASSLDFDGNTEAFF. The DNA for the CDR3 is TGCGCCAGCAGCTTAGATTTCGATGGGAACACTGAAGCTTTCTTT.